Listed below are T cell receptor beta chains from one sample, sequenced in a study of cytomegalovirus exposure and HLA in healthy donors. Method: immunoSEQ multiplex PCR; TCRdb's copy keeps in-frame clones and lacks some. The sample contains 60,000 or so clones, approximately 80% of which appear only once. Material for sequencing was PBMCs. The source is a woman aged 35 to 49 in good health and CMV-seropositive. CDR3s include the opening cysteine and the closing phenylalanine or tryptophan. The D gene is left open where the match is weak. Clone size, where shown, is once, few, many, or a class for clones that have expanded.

CASSGQGSYEQYF	TGCGCCAGCAGTGGACAGGGTTCCTACGAGCAGTACTTC	TRBV10-1	TRBJ2-7	NA	TRBD1
CASSPLLSGNTEAFF	TGCGCCAGCAGCCCCTTATTGTCCGGGAACACTGAAGCTTTCTTT	TRBV4-1	TRBJ1-1	NA	NA
CASSTGGGIYGYTF	TGTGCCAGCAGTACGGGGGGAGGGATCTATGGCTACACCTTC	TRBV28	TRBJ1-2	few	NA
CASSLVRNSGNTIYF	TGTGCCAGCAGCTTGGTCAGGAACTCTGGAAACACCATATATTTT	TRBV5-8	TRBJ1-3	few	NA
CASSPHRAETQYF	TGTGCCAGCAGCCCACACAGGGCTGAGACCCAGTACTTC	TRBV5-8	TRBJ2-5	NA	NA
CASSSPGTGPYNEQFF	TGTGCCAGCTCTTCGCCCGGGACAGGACCCTACAATGAGCAGTTCTTC	TRBV11-3	TRBJ2-1	NA	TRBD1
CATRLPAANTIYF	TGTGCCACCCGGCTACCGGCGGCAAACACCATATATTTT	TRBV10-3	TRBJ1-3	few	NA
CASSRDGVVGANVLTF	TGCGCCAGCAGCCGTGACGGGGTGGTTGGGGCCAACGTCCTGACTTTC	TRBV5-1	TRBJ2-6	NA	NA
CASSRPDTNYGYTF	TGCGCCAGCAGCCGCCCGGACACTAACTATGGCTACACCTTC	TRBV4-1	TRBJ1-2	NA	NA
CASSNKDRGVSGEQYF	TGTGCCAGCAGTAACAAGGACAGGGGGGTTTCGGGTGAGCAGTACTTC	TRBV6-6	TRBJ2-7	NA	TRBD1
CASSSGTSGYNEQFF	TGTGCCAGCTCATCCGGGACTAGCGGGTACAATGAGCAGTTCTTC	TRBV18	TRBJ2-1	NA	TRBD2
CASRFDRGGNEKLFF	TGTGCCAGCAGGTTCGACAGGGGGGGGAATGAAAAACTGTTTTTT	TRBV2	TRBJ1-4	NA	TRBD1
CASSITSRSYYEQYF	TGTGCCAGTAGTATAACTTCCAGGTCCTACTACGAGCAGTACTTC	TRBV19	TRBJ2-7	NA	NA
CASSSQGREETQYF	TGCGCCAGCAGCTCGCAGGGGCGTGAAGAGACCCAGTACTTC	TRBV5-1	TRBJ2-5	few	NA
CASSTRQGASGTEAFF	TGTGCCAGTAGTACCCGACAGGGGGCATCGGGGACTGAAGCTTTCTTT	TRBV19	TRBJ1-1	NA	TRBD1
CASSPGGWVTEAFF	TGTGCCAGCAGTCCAGGGGGCTGGGTCACTGAAGCTTTCTTT	TRBV14	TRBJ1-1	NA	TRBD1
CASTSTGGGGYTF	TGCGCCAGCACCTCGACAGGGGGAGGTGGCTACACCTTC	TRBV10-2	TRBJ1-2	NA	TRBD1
CASGLVLSGGGEETQYF	TGTGCTAGTGGTTTGGTCCTTAGCGGGGGCGGGGAAGAGACCCAGTACTTC	TRBV12-5	TRBJ2-5	NA	TRBD2
CASREGQTTNEKLFF	TGTGCCAGCCGCGAGGGACAGACGACTAATGAAAAACTGTTTTTT	TRBV5-4	TRBJ1-4	few	TRBD1
CASSLGQGAAGANVLTF	TGCGCCAGCAGCTTGGGACAGGGGGCTGCTGGGGCCAACGTCCTGACTTTC	TRBV5-1	TRBJ2-6	NA	TRBD1
CASSERDSSEAFF	TGTGCCAGCAGCGAAAGGGACAGCTCTGAAGCTTTCTTT	TRBV5-4	TRBJ1-1	NA	TRBD1
CASSEASYEQYF	TGTGCCAGCAGTGAAGCGAGCTACGAGCAGTACTTC	TRBV6-1	TRBJ2-7	NA	NA
CASSTEQGSNDGYTF	TGTGCCAGTAGTACCGAACAGGGCAGCAATGATGGCTACACCTTC	TRBV19	TRBJ1-2	NA	NA
CASSLTTFYNEQFF	TGTGCCAGCAGCTTAACTACTTTTTACAATGAGCAGTTCTTC	TRBV7-8	TRBJ2-1	NA	NA